The 6 T cell receptor beta chains given below trace back to one sample, sequenced in a study of OX40 agonist ivuxolimab in advanced cancers. Clones were sequenced by immunoSEQ multiplex PCR, and TCRdb holds only the in-frame ones, with some missing. The sample shows around 40,000 clones, roughly 80% of them seen only once. This specimen consisted of CD4+ or CD8+ T cells sorted from blood, obtained in a trial of the OX40 agonist ivuxolimab. These receptors were collected from an adult with an advanced solid tumor such as melanoma, head and neck, liver or kidney cancer.

The rearrangement uses TRBV5-1 and TRBJ1-2; D gene ambiguous. This CDR3 has 15 residues. V lost 3 bases, J lost 4 bases, and 16 bases lay in between. Germline CDR1 SGHRS, CDR2 YFSETQ. CDR3 coding DNA: TGCGCCAGCAGCTCCCACACCCGTGGTGGCTATGGCTACACCTTC. It specifies CASSSHTRGGYGYTF.

CDR3 in amino acids: CASSDPGRLNTEAFF. The DNA of the CDR3 is TGTGCCAGCAGCGACCCGGGACGGTTGAACACTGAAGCTTTCTTT. The chain carries TRBV7-2 and TRBJ1-1; maybe TRBD1 (5 bases). The CDR3 is 15 residues long. Germline V gene data show CDR1 as SGHTA and CDR2 as FQGNSA. The V gene lost 5 bases and the J gene lost 0 bases, with 13 bases spanning the gap.

This clone is labeled as large. Because the CDR3's place on the DNA is in doubt, the DNA is left out and the CDR3 is given as listed by TCRdb. This chain connects TRBV28 to TRBJ1-1. From its first to its last residue, the CDR3 has 15 amino acids. The germline CDR1 and CDR2 sequences are MDHEN and SYDVKM. CDR3 protein: CASSLAVEGTGEAFF.

The V gene is TRBV10-3, the J gene TRBJ1-4, with a weak D call TRBD1 (6 bases). V gave up 3 bases and J gave up 5 bases, with 10 bases separating them. The CDR3 is 14 residues long. Germline assignment: CDR1 ENHRY and CDR2 SYGVKD. The chain's CDR3 is CAISELGGNEKLFF. The CDR3 coding sequence is TGTGCCATCAGTGAATTAGGGGGAAATGAAAAACTGTTTTTT.

This clone was counted a single time. V gene TRBV5-1 combines with J gene TRBJ1-1; 7 bases fit TRBD1. V shed 6 bases, J shed 6 bases, and the junction held 8 bases outside the gene matches. CDR1 and CDR2 from the germline V gene are SGHRS and YFSETQ. The CDR3 has 13 amino acids. The CDR3 bases are TGCGCCAGCACCCTCGGCAGGGGGTCTGAAGCTTTCTTT. It specifies CASTLGRGSEAFF.

J is TRBJ1-4 and V is TRBV5-6; tentative D call: TRBD1 (5 bases). Germline assignment: CDR1 SGHDT and CDR2 YYEEEE. The CDR3 extends over 15 amino acids. The ends were cut back, 4 bases at V and 8 bases at J, with 18 bases in the middle. DNA for the CDR3: TGTGCCAGCAGCCACGGACACGGGGGGTCCGAAAAACTGTTTTTT. Its protein product is CASSHGHGGSEKLFF.